This T cell receptor beta chain originates from a study of shared T cell receptors in the human thymus. Sequencing used immunoSEQ multiplex PCR; TCRdb keeps in-frame clones, though not all of them. Here the sample spans more than 300,000 clones, roughly 94% being singletons. Germline values: CDR1 MNHNS, CDR2 SASEGT. The CDR3 consists of 15 residues. The ends were cut back, 4 bases at V and 6 bases at J, with 16 bases in the middle. The V and J genes are TRBV6-1 and TRBJ2-1; perhaps TRBD1 as D (5 bases). The sequence derives from a human donor. The sequencing sample was made of thymocytes. The CDR3, as DNA: TGTGCCAGCAGTGTCCAGGGCAGTTTCTGCAATGAGCAGTTCTTC. Translating it yields CASSVQGSFCNEQFF.